This T cell receptor beta chain was captured by sequencing in a study of immune heterogeneity within non-small cell lung tumors. This clonotype qualifies as medium-sized. Amplification of the TCR beta CDR3 was achieved through multiplex PCR with 32 V and 13 J primers. MiXCR, run by TCRdb on the multiplex PCR reads, gives a single entry per CDR3 protein. This sample carries 6,000 to 8,500 distinct CDR3 sequences, 20% to 25% of them seen once, and the ten largest clones take about 15%. In germline, CDR1 is LNHDA, CDR2 SQIVND (reference sequence). With 5 bases clipped from V and 6 bases from J, the junction kept 13 bases outside the gene matches. The length of the CDR3 is 15 residues. Bulk tumor genomic DNA (approximately 600 ng per sample) served as template. Every primary tumor yielded several biopsies, spaced far apart, that were taken during surgery. The patients were newly diagnosed with non-small cell lung cancer, had not been treated, and had curative surgery.

The chain combines TRBV19 with TRBJ2-7; 7 bases are shared with TRBD2. The clonotype was recovered from a man aged 55 to 70 with non-small cell lung cancer. Sequenced input: lung tumor tissue. The CDR3 loop reads CASSSLLTSLSEQYF. The DNA for the CDR3 is TGTGCCAGTAGTTCCCTCCTGACTAGCTTGAGCGAGCAGTACTTC.